The entry that follows covers one T cell receptor beta chain sequence. This clonotype came up many times. Which antigen it targets is not known. The record has no base qualities; no much larger clone is one base away. The study was a case-control design nested within a healthcare worker cohort in London, UK, with weekly nasopharyngeal swab PCR tests and blood sampling. Between 23 and 31 March 2020, the week of the UK lockdown, healthcare workers were enrolled and then followed up weekly for as long as 16 weeks. This entry comes from a study of early T cells in non-severe SARS-CoV-2 infection (dated by TCRdb to the early 2020s). Study-wide context: TCR sequencing used bulk RNA from unsorted whole blood, so alpha and beta chains could not be paired.

Broader findings and caveats from the paper: VDJdb matching was skewed toward anti-spike CD8 responses, so virus-specific expansions were likely underestimated and private and CD4 specificities were missed.

Library preparation employed 5' RACE. Sequencing used a NextSeq 500. Unique molecular identifiers were attached to individual cDNA molecules in the TCR library protocol so that sequencing error and PCR bias could be corrected. Both TCR alpha and beta chains were sequenced, and tight co-correlation was observed between alpha and beta sequence abundances in each sample. As for how the authors treated the data: Decombinator V4 was used to annotate TCR sequences for V gene, J gene and CDR3. Expanded TCRs were defined as changing significantly between any two time points under a Poisson model with p below 0.0001. TCR abundances were normalised to the total number of TCRs sequenced per sample and expressed as counts per million. MAIT TCRs were defined by TRAV1-2 paired with TRAJ12, TRAJ20 or TRAJ33, and iNKT TCRs by TRAV10 paired with TRAJ18. VDJdb, accessed on 1 November 2021, was searched for TCRs annotated for CMV, EBV and SARS-CoV-2, and TCRs annotated for more than one antigen were excluded. The public reads were run again by TCRdb, first through fastp at Q25 and then through MiXCR, and only productive beta chains were kept. All rows with the same CDR3 protein become a single entry with the most common DNA and genes. What appears here as the V and J calls and clone size reflects TCRdb's work, not the paper's. Within this sample are tens of thousands of distinct CDR3 sequences, with around 4.1% of them counted one time only. Clones ranked in the top ten supply 5.9% of the sample.

From a lookup of the germline V gene, CDR1 and CDR2 are LGHNA and YNFKEQ. Compared with germline, V lacks 2 bases and J lacks 7 bases; bases without a gene match: 8. Its CDR3 holds 17 amino acids, cysteine through phenylalanine. Solely the CDR3 DNA is kept, with 51 bases framed from the first base. This receptor was taken from an adult who was a healthcare worker with PCR-confirmed SARS-CoV-2 infection or an uninfected control (not recorded which). Sequencing was carried out using whole blood. The chain couples TRBV4-2 to TRBJ2-1, with 13 bases aligning to TRBD2. The CDR3 corresponds to CASSQPRRTSGGNEQFF. In nucleotide form, the sequence is TGTGCCAGCAGCCAACCTCGCCGGACTAGCGGGGGTAATGAGCAGTTCTTC.